The next 12 T cell receptor beta chains were all read from a single sample in a study of OX40 agonist ivuxolimab in advanced cancers. Produced via immunoSEQ multiplex PCR; TCRdb's table is partial and in-frame only. Of around 99,000 clones listed, around 93% are singletons. Material: CD4+ or CD8+ T cells sorted from blood, obtained in a trial of the OX40 agonist ivuxolimab. Receptor source: an adult with an advanced solid tumor such as melanoma, head and neck, liver or kidney cancer.

This clone was observed once. The V call is TRBV19, the J call TRBJ2-2; D possibly corresponds to TRBD1 (5 bases). The CDR3 has 14 amino acids. With 4 bases removed from V and 6 bases from J, the gap between germline ends came to 12 bases. The V gene's germline CDR1 is LNHDA and CDR2 SQIVND (reference sequence). The CDR3 sequence is CASSRLGVAGELFF. CDR3 nucleotides: TGTGCCAGTAGTAGGCTAGGGGTGGCCGGGGAGCTGTTTTTT.

The chain couples TRBV28 to TRBJ2-7; 9 bases line up with TRBD1. The CDR3 is 15 residues long. CDR1 MDHEN and CDR2 SYDVKM come from the germline V gene. The junction had 8 bases not matched to a gene; V was cut back by 4 bases and J by 4 bases. The CDR3 spells CASSSQGAVVYEQYF. The CDR3 nucleotides are TGTGCCAGCAGTTCACAGGGGGCGGTAGTATACGAGCAGTACTTC.

The genes are TRBV6-5 and TRBJ2-1; D is uncertain. The germline V gene has CDR1 MNHEY and CDR2 SVGAGI. Deletions cut 5 bases from V and 5 bases from J, with 16 bases between. This CDR3 has 15 amino acids. Written as DNA, the CDR3 is TGTGCCAGCAGTGCACTCTTCCCGCGGAACAATGAGCAGTTCTTC. Its protein product is CASSALFPRNNEQFF.

The chain is built from TRBV5-6 and TRBJ1-5; 9 bases agree with TRBD1. CDR3 length: 13 amino acids. Germline V gives CDR1 SGHDT, CDR2 YYEEEE. With V trimmed by 4 bases and J by 7 bases, 3 bases remained unmatched. The CDR3 DNA follows: TGTGCCAGCAGCGCCGGACAGGGGCAGCCCCAGCATTTT. It is translated as CASSAGQGQPQHF.

The V call is TRBV19, the J call TRBJ2-3; 8 positions match TRBD2. Trimming removed 5 bases from V and 1 base from J; junction bases left unmatched: 14. The CDR3 extends over 18 amino acids. Germline CDR1 LNHDA, CDR2 SQIVND (reference sequence). The CDR3 coding sequence is TGTGCCAGTAGTCCGCGTCGAGGGGTCGGGAGGGGCACAGATACGCAGTATTTT. Translating gives CASSPRRGVGRGTDTQYF.

The chain couples TRBV28 to TRBJ1-1; D is uncertain. CDR1 and CDR2 (germline): MDHEN, SYDVKM. This CDR3 comprises 17 residues. The V end was cut by 1 base, the J end by 0 bases, with 15 bases between. In nucleotides, the CDR3 is TGTGCCAGCAGTTTATCCGACCGGATTTACATGAACACTGAAGCTTTCTTT. This sequence encodes CASSLSDRIYMNTEAFF.

J is TRBJ1-5 and V is TRBV10-1; D unclear. The CDR3 sequence is 14 residues long. CDR1 and CDR2 from the germline V gene are WNHNN and SYGVQD (reference sequence). The V and J ends lost 2 bases and 6 bases respectively, with 11 bases between them. The CDR3 nucleotides read TGCGCCAGCAGTGAGGGGTGGCCGTCTCAGCCCCAGCATTTT. Its protein product is CASSEGWPSQPQHF.

Only one count was recorded for this clone. The rearrangement uses TRBV11-1 and TRBJ2-1; D remains ambiguous. The germline gives CDR1 SGHAT, CDR2 FQDESV (reference sequence). CDR3 size: 12 residues. Trimming stripped 5 bases from V and 8 bases from J, with 10 bases between. The CDR3 bases are TGTGCCAGCAGCGTAGTAACCCATGAGCAGTTCTTC. Translating it yields CASSVVTHEQFF.

This sequence joins TRBV4-1 and TRBJ2-7; 9 bases align to TRBD2. The germline CDR1 and CDR2 sequences are MGHRA and YSYEKL. The CDR3 is 17 amino acids. Trimming removed 0 bases from V and 3 bases from J; junction bases left unmatched: 9. The CDR3 nucleotides are TGCGCCAGCAGCCAAGAGACTAGCGGATCGGGGCGCTACGAGCAGTACTTC. It translates to CASSQETSGSGRYEQYF.

The V gene is TRBV7-2, the J gene TRBJ2-7; D remains ambiguous. Germline V gene sequence: CDR1 SGHTA, CDR2 FQGNSA. Trimming took 4 bases from V and 5 from J, leaving 9 bases between them. The CDR3 is made up of 12 amino acids. The CDR3 reads CASSSVDNEQYF. The CDR3 region has the DNA TGTGCCAGCAGCTCAGTAGATAACGAGCAGTACTTC.

The chain recombines TRBV4-3 with TRBJ1-1; D gene ambiguous. The germline CDR1 and CDR2 sequences are LGHNA and YSLEER. The CDR3 has 15 amino acids. V was cut by 3 bases and J by 5 bases, with 16 bases left in between. CDR3 loop: CASSQDAAGNTEAFF. The CDR3 DNA reads as TGCGCCAGCAGCCAGGACGCAGCGGGAAATACTGAAGCTTTCTTT.

The genes are TRBV7-9 and TRBJ1-2; D uncertain. The CDR3 is 14 residues long. Trimming shortened V by 1 base and J by 0 bases, and 6 bases separated the two germline ends. In germline, CDR1 is SEHNR, CDR2 FQNEAQ (reference sequence). The CDR3 spells CASSLGTSNYGYTF. The CDR3 region has the DNA TGTGCCAGCAGCTTAGGGACTTCTAACTATGGCTACACCTTC.